The TCR beta chain described here comes from a study of CD4 and CD8 cells across lung adenocarcinoma regions. In germline, CDR1 is SGHTA, CDR2 FQGNSA. CDR3 length: 22 amino acids. V was clipped by 1 base and J by 0 bases; unmatched bases: 18. TCRdb re-called the PCR reads through MiXCR, storing one row per CDR3 protein. This table has around 11,000 distinct CDR3 sequences, about 55% appearing once. Localized lung adenocarcinoma, a non-small cell lung cancer, affected the donors. The TCR was taken from a male donor with lung adenocarcinoma. The CD4 and CD8 labels of this study may be unreliable. Sequenced: CD4+ T cells from the center of a lung tumor. The rearrangement links TRBV7-2 to TRBJ2-6; the match to TRBD1 covers 7 bases. CDR3 in amino acids: CASSLGNRDRQKSSSGANVLTF. Here the CDR3 DNA reads TGTGCCAGCAGCTTAGGAAACCGGGACAGACAGAAAAGTAGCTCTGGGGCCAACGTCCTGACTTTC.